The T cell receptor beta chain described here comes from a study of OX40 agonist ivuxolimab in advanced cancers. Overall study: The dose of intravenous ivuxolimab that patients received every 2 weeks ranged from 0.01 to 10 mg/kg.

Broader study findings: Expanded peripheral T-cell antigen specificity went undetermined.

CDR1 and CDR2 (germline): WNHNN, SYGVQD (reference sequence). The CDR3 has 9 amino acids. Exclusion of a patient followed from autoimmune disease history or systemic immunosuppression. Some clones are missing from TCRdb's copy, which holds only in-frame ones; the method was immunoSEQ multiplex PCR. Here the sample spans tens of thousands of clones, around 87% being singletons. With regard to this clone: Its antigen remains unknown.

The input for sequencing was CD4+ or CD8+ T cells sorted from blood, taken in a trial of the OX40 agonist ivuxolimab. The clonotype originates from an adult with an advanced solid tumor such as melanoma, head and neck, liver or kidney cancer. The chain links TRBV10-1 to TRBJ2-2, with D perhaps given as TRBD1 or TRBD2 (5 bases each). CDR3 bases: TGCCCACGGGGCCGGGAGCTGTTTTTT. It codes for CPRGRELFF.